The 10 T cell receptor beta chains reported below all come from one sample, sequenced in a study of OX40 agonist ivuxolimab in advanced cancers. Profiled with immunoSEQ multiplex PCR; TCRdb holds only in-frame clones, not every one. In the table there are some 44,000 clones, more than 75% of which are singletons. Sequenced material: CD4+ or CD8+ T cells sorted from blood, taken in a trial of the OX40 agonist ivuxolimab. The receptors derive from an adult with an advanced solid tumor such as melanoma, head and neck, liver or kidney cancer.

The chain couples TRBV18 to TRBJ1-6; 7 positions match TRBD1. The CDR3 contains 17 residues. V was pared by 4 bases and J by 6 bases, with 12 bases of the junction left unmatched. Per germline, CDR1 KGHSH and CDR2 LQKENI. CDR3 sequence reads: CASSRDETGIINSPLHF. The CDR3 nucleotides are TGTGCCAGCTCACGAGACGAGACAGGGATAATTAATTCACCCCTCCACTTT.

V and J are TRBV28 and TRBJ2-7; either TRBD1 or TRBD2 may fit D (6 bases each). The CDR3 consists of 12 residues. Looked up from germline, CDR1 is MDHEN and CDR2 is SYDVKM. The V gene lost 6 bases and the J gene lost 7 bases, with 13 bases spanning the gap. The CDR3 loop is CASRLARGEQYF. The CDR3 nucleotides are TGTGCCAGCAGGCTAGCGAGGGGGGAGCAGTACTTC.

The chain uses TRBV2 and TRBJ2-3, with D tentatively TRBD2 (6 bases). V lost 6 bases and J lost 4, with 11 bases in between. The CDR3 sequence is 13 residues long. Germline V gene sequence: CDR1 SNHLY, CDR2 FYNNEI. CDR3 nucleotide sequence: TGTGCCAGCAGCACGGGGGTCCCAGATACGCAGTATTTT. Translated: CASSTGVPDTQYF.

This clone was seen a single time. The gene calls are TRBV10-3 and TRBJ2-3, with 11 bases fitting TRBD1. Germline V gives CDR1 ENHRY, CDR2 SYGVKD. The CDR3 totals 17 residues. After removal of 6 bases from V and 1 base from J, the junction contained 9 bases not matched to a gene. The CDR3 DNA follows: TGTGCCATCAGAGCCGCAACGGGACAGGGGGGCACAGATACGCAGTATTTT. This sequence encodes CAIRAATGQGGTDTQYF.

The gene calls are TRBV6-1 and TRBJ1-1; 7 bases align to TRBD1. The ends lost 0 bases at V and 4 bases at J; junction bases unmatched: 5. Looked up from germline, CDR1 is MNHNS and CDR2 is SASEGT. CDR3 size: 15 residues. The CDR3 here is CASSEARRGGTEAFF. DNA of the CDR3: TGTGCCAGCAGTGAAGCACGCAGGGGGGGCACTGAAGCTTTCTTT.

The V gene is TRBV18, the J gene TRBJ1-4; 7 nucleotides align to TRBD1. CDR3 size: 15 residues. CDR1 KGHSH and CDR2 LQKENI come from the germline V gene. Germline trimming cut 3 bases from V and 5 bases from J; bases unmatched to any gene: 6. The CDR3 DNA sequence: TGTGCCAGCTCACCGCCGGGACAGCGGAATGAAAAACTGTTTTTT. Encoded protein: CASSPPGQRNEKLFF.

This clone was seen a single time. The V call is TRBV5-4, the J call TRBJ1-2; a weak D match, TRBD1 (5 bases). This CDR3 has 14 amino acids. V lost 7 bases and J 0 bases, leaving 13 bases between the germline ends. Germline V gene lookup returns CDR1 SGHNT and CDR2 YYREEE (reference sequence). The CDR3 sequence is CASQPGPANYGYTF. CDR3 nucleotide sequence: TGTGCCAGCCAACCAGGGCCAGCTAACTATGGCTACACCTTC.

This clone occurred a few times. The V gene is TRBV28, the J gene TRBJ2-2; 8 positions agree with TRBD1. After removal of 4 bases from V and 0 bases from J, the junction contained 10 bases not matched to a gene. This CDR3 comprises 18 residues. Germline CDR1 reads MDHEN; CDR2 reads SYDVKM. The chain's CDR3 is CASSSYPGTGSNTGELFF. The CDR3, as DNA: TGTGCCAGCAGTTCGTATCCCGGGACAGGTTCGAACACCGGGGAGCTGTTTTTT.

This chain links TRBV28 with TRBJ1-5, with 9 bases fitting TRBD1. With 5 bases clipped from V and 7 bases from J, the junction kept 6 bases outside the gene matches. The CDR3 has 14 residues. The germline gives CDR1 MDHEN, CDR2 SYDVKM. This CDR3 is CASSPTGGGQPQHF. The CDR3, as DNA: TGTGCCAGCAGTCCCACAGGGGGCGGGCAGCCCCAGCATTTT.

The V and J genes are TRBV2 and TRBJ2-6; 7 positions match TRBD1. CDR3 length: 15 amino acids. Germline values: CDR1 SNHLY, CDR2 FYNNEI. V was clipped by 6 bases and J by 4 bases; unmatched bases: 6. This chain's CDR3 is CASSTGERGANVLTF. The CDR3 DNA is TGTGCCAGCAGCACAGGGGAGCGCGGGGCCAACGTCCTGACTTTC.